A single sample is the source of the 21 T cell receptor beta chains below, sequenced in a study of tumor and adjacent non-tumor tissue in lung cancer. The template was RNA from unsorted bulk tissue. The library came from three nested PCR rounds adapted from ARM-PCR protocols. MiXCR was run by TCRdb on the multiplex PCR reads, yielding one entry per CDR3 protein. The sample lists approximately 71,000 distinct CDR3 sequences, 55% to 70% occurring once. Source material: lung tumor tissue. All receptors derive from a man in his forties or fifties with non-small cell lung cancer.

Regarding this clonotype: A much more abundant neighbour one base away suggests this may be a read error. This chain links TRBV20-1 with TRBJ1-4; maybe TRBD1 (5 bases). CDR3 size: 13 residues. Germline V lookup: CDR1 DFQATT, CDR2 SNEGSKA (reference sequence). The CDR3 spells CCASPSGKEKLFF. The CDR3 DNA is TGCTGTGCTTCCCCCTCAGGGAAAGAAAAACTGTTTTTT.

In regard to this clonotype: A much larger clone sits a single nucleotide away, making a read error possible. V usage is TRBV6-6 and J usage is TRBJ1-4, with D unclear. In germline, CDR1 is MNHNY, CDR2 SVGAGI (reference sequence). The CDR3 has 15 residues. CDR3 loop: CASSSPQTTNEKLLF. The DNA for the CDR3 is TGTGCCAGCAGCAGCCCTCAGACAACTAATGAAAAACTGCTTTTT.

With regard to this clonotype: It is likely a read error, because the conserved phenylalanine at the end of the CDR3 is missing. This chain connects TRBV6-1 to TRBJ2-7, with D tentatively TRBD2 (5 bases). The germline V gene has CDR1 MNHNS and CDR2 SASEGT. The CDR3 has 14 amino acids. The CDR3: CASIQEAISYGQYS. The CDR3 coding sequence is TGTGCCAGCATTCAGGAGGCGATTTCCTACGGGCAGTACTCC.

As regards this clonotype: A much larger clone is a single base away; this may be a read error. The gene calls are TRBV28 and TRBJ2-3; TRBD2 matches 8 bases. This CDR3 has 14 amino acids. The germline gives CDR1 MDHEN, CDR2 SYDVKM. DNA of the CDR3: TGTGTCAGCATGCGCCGGGGGGGGACAGATACGCAGTATTTT. It specifies CVSMRRGGTDTQYF.

This clonotype was seen only a few times. The V and J genes are TRBV28 and TRBJ2-3; tentative D call: TRBD2 (6 bases). V was pared by 5 bases and J by 5 bases, with 20 bases between. Germline lookup yields CDR1 MDHEN and CDR2 SYDVKM. This CDR3 has 16 amino acids. This CDR3 is CASSTLQRATLDTQYF. CDR3 nucleotide sequence: TGTGCCAGCAGTACCCTGCAGCGGGCAACGTTAGATACGCAGTATTTT.

The rearrangement uses TRBV4-2 and TRBJ2-1; D gene uncertain. Trimming took off 1 base at V and 1 base at J, with 11 bases between the two ends. CDR1 and CDR2 (germline): LGHNA, YNFKEQ. This CDR3 has 16 amino acids. The CDR3 DNA reads TGTGCCAGCAGCCAAGCTATTGACCCATCCTACAATGAGCAGTTCTTC. Protein sequence: CASSQAIDPSYNEQFF.

The rearrangement joins TRBV7-2 to TRBJ2-1; 11 nucleotides agree with TRBD2. From germline, CDR1 is SGHTA and CDR2 FQGNSA. V gave up 7 bases and J gave up 12 bases; unmatched junction bases: 14. CDR3 length equals 15 residues. CDR3 protein: CASTPPGLAGGWQFF. The DNA for the CDR3 is TGTGCCAGCACCCCCCCGGGGCTAGCGGGGGGTTGGCAGTTCTTC.

This clonotype was recorded once. An end of the junction differs from the germline gene, which may be a read error. The chain has TRBV7-9 and TRBJ1-5; D unresolved. The CDR3 spans 13 residues. Per the germline V gene, CDR1 is SEHNR and CDR2 is FQNEAQ (reference sequence). CDR3 coding DNA: TGTGCCAGCAGCTTAAACTGGGATCAGCCCCAGCGTTTT. Translating it yields CASSLNWDQPQRF.

For this clonotype: A much larger clone is a single base away; this may be a read error. The gene calls are TRBV5-5 and TRBJ1-2, with D uncertain. This CDR3 is built from 12 residues. The germline V gene has CDR1 SGHKS and CDR2 YYEKEE (reference sequence). CDR3 sequence reads: CTSSEGYYGYTF. The CDR3 DNA reads TGTACCAGCAGCGAGGGCTACTATGGCTACACCTTC.

On this clonotype: One end of the junction is discordant with germline, which a read error may explain. The chain recombines TRBV28 with TRBJ2-5; no clear D. CDR3 length: 13 amino acids. Germline V gives CDR1 MDHEN, CDR2 SYDVKM. The CDR3 DNA follows: TGTGGCAGCTCCCCCCCCGCAACCGAGACCCAATACTTC. Translating gives CGSSPPATETQYF.

This clonotype occurred a few times. The genes are TRBV5-1 and TRBJ1-2; D perhaps matches TRBD1 (5 bases). Germline CDR1 reads SGHRS; CDR2 reads YFSETQ. Trimming cost V 7 bases and J 7 bases, with 23 bases left between them. The CDR3 runs to 15 residues. The chain's CDR3 is CASGVEGPRRGGYTF. The CDR3 DNA follows: TGCGCCAGCGGCGTGGAGGGACCTCGGAGGGGTGGCTACACCTTC.

The gene calls are TRBV10-3 and TRBJ2-7; D might be TRBD1 (5 bases). Per germline, CDR1 ENHRY and CDR2 SYGVKD. CDR3 length equals 13 residues. CDR3 protein: CATEDIKSYEQYF. DNA for the CDR3: TGTGCTACCGAGGACATTAAGTCCTACGAGCAGTACTTC.

Of note for this clonotype: With a much larger clone just one base away, this may be a read error. The chain couples TRBV4-2 to TRBJ2-7, with D possibly matching TRBD2 (6 bases). Trimming removed 1 base at V and 4 bases at J, with 17 bases between. CDR3 length: 16 amino acids. Germline lookup yields CDR1 LGHNA and CDR2 YNFKEQ. CDR3 protein: CASSQGGNGRWYEQYF. DNA for the CDR3: TGTGCCAGCAGCCAAGGGGGTAACGGGAGATGGTACGAGCAGTACTTC.

On this clonotype: Germline is not matched at one junction end, which may reflect a read error. The V gene is TRBV11-2, the J gene TRBJ2-5; D is unclear. The CDR3 covers 13 residues. CDR1 and CDR2 (germline): SGHAT, FQNNGV. This chain's CDR3 is CGSSLWSQESQYF. The CDR3 DNA reads TGTGGCAGCAGCCTCTGGAGTCAAGAGTCCCAGTACTTC. The entire variable domain, with the rest obtained from reference TRBV11-2 and TRBJ2-5, is as follows: EAGVAQSPRYKIIEKRQSVAFWCNPISGHATLYWYQQILGQGPKLLIQFQNNGVVDDSQLPKDRFSAERLKGVDSTLKIQPAKLEDSAVYLCGSSLWSQESQYFGPGTRLLVL.

In its sample, this clonotype was seen a few times. The rearrangement joins TRBV14 to TRBJ1-1; possible D gene TRBD1, 5 bases. V lost 4 bases and J 1 base, leaving 16 bases between the germline ends. CDR3 length: 16 amino acids. Germline V lookup: CDR1 SGHDN, CDR2 FVKESK. The CDR3 region is CASSRDLGHQNTEAFF. CDR3 coding DNA: TGTGCCAGCAGCCGAGACCTGGGGCACCAGAACACTGAAGCTTTCTTT.

This clonotype was seen once. The gene calls are TRBV7-2 and TRBJ1-2; 9 bases line up with TRBD1. The V gene's germline CDR1 is SGHTA and CDR2 FQGNSA. The CDR3 totals 16 residues. With V trimmed by 8 bases and J by 7 bases, 17 bases remained unmatched. The CDR3 protein is CASGPTGQGSFGGYTF. The CDR3 nucleotides read TGTGCCAGCGGCCCGACCGGACAGGGGTCCTTCGGTGGCTACACCTTC.

This clonotype was detected only once. J is TRBJ2-2 and V is TRBV4-2; D remains ambiguous. V was cut by 0 bases and J by 0 bases, with 8 bases left in between. The CDR3 is made up of 16 amino acids. CDR1 and CDR2 (germline): LGHNA, YNFKEQ. The DNA of the CDR3 is TGTGCCAGCAGCCAAGATTGGGCCACGAACACCGGGGAGCTGTTTTTT. Translated: CASSQDWATNTGELFF.

This clonotype was recorded many times. J is TRBJ1-5 and V is TRBV12-3 or TRBV12-4, with TRBD1 as a possible D gene (5 bases). The V end lost 3 bases, the J end lost 6 bases, and 15 bases lay between the germline ends. The CDR3 covers 15 residues. CDR3 in DNA: TGTGCCAGCAGTTTCGTAGGAGGGGTTCCTCAGCCCCAGCATTTT. This encodes CASSFVGGVPQPQHF.

Details on this clonotype: The junction departs from the called germline gene at one end, perhaps through a read error. The chain is built from TRBV5-1 and TRBJ2-2, with D perhaps being TRBD1 or TRBD2 (5 bases each). The length of the CDR3 is 15 residues. Germline V gene lookup returns CDR1 SGHRS and CDR2 YFSETQ. The CDR3 DNA sequence: TGCGCCAGTAGCTTGATCCTCTCGGCCACCGGGGACCTGTTTTTT. Amino acids: CASSLILSATGDLFF.

A note on this clonotype: No conserved phenylalanine or tryptophan ends this CDR3, so it is likely a read error. The V and J genes are TRBV28 and TRBJ2-1, with 9 positions matching TRBD2. The CDR3 loop spans 11 amino acids. Germline CDR1 and CDR2: MDHEN and SYDVKM. DNA of the CDR3: TGTTTGTCGGCGGGGGGGTTTGAGCAGTTCTTG. This codes for CLSAGGFEQFL.

This clonotype was found many times. J is TRBJ2-7 and V is TRBV11-2, with TRBD1 matching 9 bases. The CDR3 sequence is 15 residues long. Germline V gives CDR1 SGHAT, CDR2 FQNNGV. Losses at the gene ends were 3 bases for V and 7 bases for J; bases not matched to a gene: 10. The CDR3 loop is CASSLGHRGQGEQYF. The CDR3 DNA sequence: TGTGCCAGCAGCTTGGGCCACAGGGGGCAGGGTGAGCAGTACTTC.